A selection of T cell receptor beta chains follows, all from one sample in a study of cytomegalovirus exposure and HLA in healthy donors. Libraries were prepared by immunoSEQ multiplex PCR; TCRdb keeps only in-frame clonotypes and omits some of them. The sample comprises roughly 90,000 clones, about four fifths of which are singletons, and 7.3% rests with the top ten. Material: PBMCs. Source of these receptors: a young man in good health and CMV-seronegative. CDR3s include the opening cysteine and the closing phenylalanine or tryptophan. A D gene is named only where the DNA matches it firmly. Only some rows state a clone size, as once, few, many or a class for expanded clones.

clone size | J gene | D gene | V gene | CDR3 DNA | CDR3 protein
NA | TRBJ2-5 | TRBD1 | TRBV5-1 | TGCGCCAGCAGCTGGGACAGTCAAGAGACCCAGTACTTC | CASSWDSQETQYF
NA | TRBJ2-1 | NA | TRBV6-6 | TGTGCCAGCAGTTTGGTCCTTCGCGGGTACAATGAGCAGTTCTTC | CASSLVLRGYNEQFF
NA | TRBJ1-5 | TRBD1 | TRBV7-2 | TGTGCCAGCAGCCGGGACAGGGATGGTCAGCCCCAGCATTTT | CASSRDRDGQPQHF
few | TRBJ2-1 | NA | TRBV7-2 | TGTGCCAGCAGCCCCGGGATTTGGCTCGATGAGCAGTTCTTC | CASSPGIWLDEQFF
NA | TRBJ1-4 | NA | TRBV19 | TGTGCCAGTAGTATCACAGGGCCTAATGAAAAACTGTTTTTT | CASSITGPNEKLFF
NA | TRBJ2-1 | TRBD2 | TRBV5-1 | TGCGCCAGCAGCGAGCGGGAGTATGATGAGCAGTTCTTC | CASSEREYDEQFF
NA | TRBJ1-2 | NA | TRBV7-8 | TGTGCCAGCAGCTTAGCTGGCATGACAGCTACTAACTATGGCTACACCTTC | CASSLAGMTATNYGYTF
NA | TRBJ2-5 | NA | TRBV14 | TGTGCCAGCAGCCAAGGAGACAGGAGTAAAGAGACCCAGTACTTC | CASSQGDRSKETQYF
NA | TRBJ1-2 | TRBD1 | TRBV11-2 | TGTGCCAGCAGCCCGCGGACAGGGGTTGGGTTTGAGGGCTACACCTTC | CASSPRTGVGFEGYTF
NA | TRBJ2-3 | NA | TRBV7-2 | TGTGCCAGCAGCTTAGTGGGCTACATGGATACGCAGTATTTT | CASSLVGYMDTQYF
few | TRBJ1-2 | NA | TRBV29-1 | TGCAGCGTTGACGAGGATATGGCCTATGGCTACACCTTC | CSVDEDMAYGYTF
few | TRBJ1-5 | TRBD1 | TRBV6-6 | TGTGCCACTACGACAGGGGCCAATCAGCCCCAGCATTTT | CATTTGANQPQHF
NA | TRBJ1-1 | NA | TRBV6-4 | TGTGCCAGCAGTGACTCGGCAGATCTGAACACTGAAGCTTTCTTT | CASSDSADLNTEAFF
NA | TRBJ2-1 | TRBD2 | TRBV4-2 | TGTGCCAGCAGCCAAGGACTAGCGGGAGCAGGAAATGAGCAGTTCTTC | CASSQGLAGAGNEQFF
NA | TRBJ2-1 | TRBD1 | TRBV6-5 | TGTGCCAGCCAGCGGGACAGGGACCTCAATGAGCAGTTCTTC | CASQRDRDLNEQFF
NA | TRBJ2-1 | NA | TRBV7-9 | TGTGCCAGCACCCCCCGGGACTCCCGCCCTGAGCAGTTCTTC | CASTPRDSRPEQFF
once | TRBJ1-6 | NA | TRBV9 | TGTGCCAGCAGCGTAGGAGGGCCCCTCCACTTT | CASSVGGPLHF
NA | TRBJ1-1 | NA | TRBV18 | TGTGCCAGCTTTGCCGGGGGGGGGAACGCTGAAGCTTTCTTT | CASFAGGGNAEAFF
NA | TRBJ1-1 | NA | TRBV28 | TGTGCCAGCAGTCCCCCGGGACAGAACACTGAAGCTTTCTTT | CASSPPGQNTEAFF
NA | TRBJ2-3 | TRBD2 | TRBV7-2 | TGTGCCAGCAGCTTAGCCACCCAGCGGGGGCGTGCTAGCACAGATACGCAGTATTTT | CASSLATQRGRASTDTQYF
NA | TRBJ1-2 | NA | TRBV5-5 | TGTGCCAGCAGCTTCGCCGGGACTGAGGGCTACACCTTC | CASSFAGTEGYTF
NA | TRBJ2-2 | TRBD1 | TRBV6-4 | TGTGCCAGCAGTGAACTGGGACAGGGGGCTTCCGGGGAGCTGTTTTTT | CASSELGQGASGELFF
NA | TRBJ1-1 | NA | TRBV7-2 | TGTGCCAGCAGCTTCAATTCGAACACTGAAGCTTTCTTT | CASSFNSNTEAFF
NA | TRBJ1-1 | TRBD1 | TRBV12-5 | TGTGCTAGTGGTTTGGTACTGGGACAGGGCGCCACTGAAGCTTTCTTT | CASGLVLGQGATEAFF
once | TRBJ1-4 | NA | TRBV27 | TGTGCCAGCAGTTCAAGGGGTGAAAAACTGTTTTTT | CASSSRGEKLFF
NA | TRBJ2-1 | NA | TRBV10-3 | TGTGCCATCAGTGTGCCAAAGGGGAATGAGCAGTTCTTC | CAISVPKGNEQFF
few | TRBJ1-6 | NA | TRBV6-1 | TGTGCCAGCAGTGAAAAGGCAGAGGATTCACCCCTCCACTTT | CASSEKAEDSPLHF
NA | TRBJ1-1 | TRBD1 | TRBV4-1 | TGCGCCAGCAGCTCACCGGGACAGTGGAACGCGAACACTGAAGCTTTCTTT | CASSSPGQWNANTEAFF
NA | TRBJ2-7 | TRBD1 | TRBV4-3 | TGCGCCAGCAGCCAAGATCTGACAGGGGGCTACGAGCAGTACTTC | CASSQDLTGGYEQYF
many | TRBJ2-6 | NA | TRBV6-4 | TGTGCCAGCAGTGACTCGAACGAGGGAACTGGGGCCAACGTCCTGACTTTC | CASSDSNEGTGANVLTF
NA | TRBJ1-3 | TRBD1 | TRBV5-6 | TGTGCCAGCAGGGACAACACAGGTCCAGGGGGACCTGGAAACACCATATATTTT | CASRDNTGPGGPGNTIYF
once | TRBJ1-2 | TRBD1 | TRBV28 | TGTGCCAGCAGTTACAGGGGGACTGGCTACACCTTC | CASSYRGTGYTF
NA | TRBJ2-1 | TRBD2 | TRBV5-1 | TGCGCCAGCAGGAGCGGGGCAGGACTAAGCTCCTACAATGAGCAGTTCTTC | CASRSGAGLSSYNEQFF
NA | TRBJ2-7 | TRBD2 | TRBV7-2 | TGTGCCAGCAGCTTAGATGGTAGCGGGTTATACGAGCAGTACTTC | CASSLDGSGLYEQYF
NA | TRBJ2-5 | NA | TRBV5-6 | TGTGCCAGCAGCTTGGCCGGGGTAGAGACCCAGTACTTC | CASSLAGVETQYF
NA | TRBJ2-5 | NA | TRBV10-3 | TGTGCCAGTAGACCCGGGACTGACCAGATTGAGACCCAGTACTTC | CASRPGTDQIETQYF
NA | TRBJ1-1 | NA | TRBV11-2 | TGTGCCAGCAGCTTAGCCCTTGGGAGGACTGAAGCTTTCTTT | CASSLALGRTEAFF
NA | TRBJ2-3 | NA | TRBV5-1 | TGCGCCAGCAGCTTGGTTCCTAGCACAGATACGCAGTATTTT | CASSLVPSTDTQYF
NA | TRBJ1-5 | TRBD1 | TRBV18 | TGTGCCAGCTCACCAACAGGGGCTTCTGGCAATCAGCCCCAGCATTTT | CASSPTGASGNQPQHF
NA | TRBJ2-5 | NA | TRBV28 | TGTGCCAGCAGTTTCCAGGGAGGTCGGGAGACCCAGTACTTC | CASSFQGGRETQYF
NA | TRBJ2-7 | TRBD1 | TRBV2 | TGTGCCAGCAGGGGACCGGGACAGGGCTCAAGGACAACCGGGACTAAAATCTACGAGCAGTACTTC | CASRGPGQGSRTTGTKIYEQYF
NA | TRBJ2-3 | TRBD2 | TRBV4-2 | TGTGCCAGCAGCCTCAAATCCGGGACTAGCGGGGGGGGTACGCAGTATTTT | CASSLKSGTSGGGTQYF
NA | TRBJ2-5 | NA | TRBV18 | TGTGCCAGCTCACCACGGGCGGGCCAAGAGACCCAGTACTTC | CASSPRAGQETQYF
NA | TRBJ2-1 | TRBD2 | TRBV9 | TGTGCCAGCAGCGCAGTGGGGTCGGGGGGCTACAATGAGCAGTTCTTC | CASSAVGSGGYNEQFF
few | TRBJ2-5 | NA | TRBV27 | TGTGCCAGCAGTTCTGGCGGGGAGATAATAAAGACCCAGTACTTC | CASSSGGEIIKTQYF
few | TRBJ1-1 | NA | TRBV5-1 | TGCGCCAGCAGCTTGGGTGTTGTTCCTTTGAACACTGAAGCTTTCTTT | CASSLGVVPLNTEAFF
few | TRBJ1-1 | NA | TRBV9 | TGTGCCAGCAGCGTGCTGACAGGAGGCACTGAAGCTTTCTTT | CASSVLTGGTEAFF
NA | TRBJ1-1 | NA | TRBV10-2 | TGCGCCAGCAAGAGGGCGGGGGCGAACACTGAAGCTTTCTTT | CASKRAGANTEAFF
NA | TRBJ2-5 | TRBD1 | TRBV7-2 | TGTGCCAGCAGCCCCCGATTAGTGCAGGGGGCAGAGACCCAGTACTTC | CASSPRLVQGAETQYF
once | TRBJ1-1 | TRBD1 | TRBV5-6 | TGTGCCAGCATGGGGACAGGGGGGACTGAAGCTTTCTTT | CASMGTGGTEAFF
few | TRBJ2-7 | NA | TRBV30 | TGTGCCTGGAGTGTACTGTATCCCGGGAGACCCTACGAGCAGTACTTC | CAWSVLYPGRPYEQYF
once | TRBJ2-2 | TRBD2 | TRBV27 | TGTGCCAGCAGTTTCTACCTCGGGACTAGCGTCGGGGAGCTGTTTTTT | CASSFYLGTSVGELFF
NA | TRBJ2-7 | NA | TRBV5-6 | TGTGCCAGCAGCTTCGGGGGTTACGAGCAGTACTTC | CASSFGGYEQYF
NA | TRBJ1-4 | TRBD1 | TRBV2 | TGTGCCAGCAGCGGACAGGGGGCGGAAAAACTGTTTTTT | CASSGQGAEKLFF
NA | TRBJ2-7 | NA | TRBV30 | TGTGCCTGGAGTGTACGAGGTAGGGGGGGCTACGAGCAGTACTTC | CAWSVRGRGGYEQYF